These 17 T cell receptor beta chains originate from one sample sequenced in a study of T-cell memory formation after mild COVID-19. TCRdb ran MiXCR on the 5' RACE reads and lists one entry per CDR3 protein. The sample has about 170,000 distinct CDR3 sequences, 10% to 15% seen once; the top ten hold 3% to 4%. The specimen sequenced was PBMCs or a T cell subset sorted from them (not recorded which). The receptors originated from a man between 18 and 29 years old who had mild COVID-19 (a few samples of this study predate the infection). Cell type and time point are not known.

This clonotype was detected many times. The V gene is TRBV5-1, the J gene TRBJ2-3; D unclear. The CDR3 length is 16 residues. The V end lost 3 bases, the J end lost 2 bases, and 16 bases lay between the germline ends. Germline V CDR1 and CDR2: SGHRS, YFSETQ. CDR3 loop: CASSSPTLTHTDTQYF. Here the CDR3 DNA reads TGCGCCAGCAGCTCACCGACTCTTACCCACACAGATACGCAGTATTTT. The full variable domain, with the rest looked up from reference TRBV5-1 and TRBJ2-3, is KAGVTQTPRYLIKTRGQQVTLSCSPISGHRSVSWYQQTPGQGLQFLFEYFSETQRNKGNFPGRFSGRQFSNSRSEMNVSTLELGDSALYLCASSSPTLTHTDTQYFGPGTRLTVL.

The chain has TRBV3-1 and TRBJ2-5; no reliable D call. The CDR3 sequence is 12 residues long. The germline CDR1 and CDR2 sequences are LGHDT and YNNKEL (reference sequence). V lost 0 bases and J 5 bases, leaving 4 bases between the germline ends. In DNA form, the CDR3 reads TGTGCCAGCAGCCAAGAGTCCGAGACCCAGTACTTC. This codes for CASSQESETQYF.

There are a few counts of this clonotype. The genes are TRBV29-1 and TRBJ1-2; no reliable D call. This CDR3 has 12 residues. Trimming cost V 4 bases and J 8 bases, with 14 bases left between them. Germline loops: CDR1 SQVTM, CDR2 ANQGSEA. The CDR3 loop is CSVVSANRGYTF. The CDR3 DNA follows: TGCAGCGTTGTCTCGGCGAATCGCGGCTACACCTTC.

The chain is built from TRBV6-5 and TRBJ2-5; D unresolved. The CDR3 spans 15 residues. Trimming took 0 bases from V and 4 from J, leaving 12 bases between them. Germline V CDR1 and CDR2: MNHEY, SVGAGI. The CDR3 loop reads CASSYSYTGAETQYF. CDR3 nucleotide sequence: TGTGCCAGCAGTTACTCGTACACCGGTGCAGAGACCCAGTACTTC.

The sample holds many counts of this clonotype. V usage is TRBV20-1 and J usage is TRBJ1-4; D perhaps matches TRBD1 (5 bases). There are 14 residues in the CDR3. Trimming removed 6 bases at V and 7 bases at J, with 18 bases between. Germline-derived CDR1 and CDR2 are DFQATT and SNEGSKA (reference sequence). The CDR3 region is CSAPRSRGGEKLFF. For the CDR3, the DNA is TGCAGTGCACCACGGTCCCGGGGGGGTGAAAAACTGTTTTTT.

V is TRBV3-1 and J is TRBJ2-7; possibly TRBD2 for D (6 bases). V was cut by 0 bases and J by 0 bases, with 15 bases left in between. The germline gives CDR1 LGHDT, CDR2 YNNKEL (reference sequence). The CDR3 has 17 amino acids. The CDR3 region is CASSQDGDSSLSYEQYV. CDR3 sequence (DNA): TGTGCCAGCAGCCAAGATGGGGACTCCAGCCTCTCCTACGAGCAGTACGTC.

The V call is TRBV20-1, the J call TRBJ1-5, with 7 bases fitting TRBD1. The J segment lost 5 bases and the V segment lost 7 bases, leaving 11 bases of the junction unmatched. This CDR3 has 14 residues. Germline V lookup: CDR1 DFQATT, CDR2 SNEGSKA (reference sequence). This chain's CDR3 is CSVKGTAGHQPQHF. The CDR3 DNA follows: TGCAGTGTCAAAGGGACAGCTGGGCATCAGCCCCAGCATTTT.

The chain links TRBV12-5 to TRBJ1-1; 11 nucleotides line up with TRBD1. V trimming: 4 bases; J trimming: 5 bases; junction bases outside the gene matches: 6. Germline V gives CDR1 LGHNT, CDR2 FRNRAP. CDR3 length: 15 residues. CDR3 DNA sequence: TGTGCTAGTGGTTCCCCCGGGACAGGGGGGACTGAAGCTTTCTTT. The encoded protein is CASGSPGTGGTEAFF.

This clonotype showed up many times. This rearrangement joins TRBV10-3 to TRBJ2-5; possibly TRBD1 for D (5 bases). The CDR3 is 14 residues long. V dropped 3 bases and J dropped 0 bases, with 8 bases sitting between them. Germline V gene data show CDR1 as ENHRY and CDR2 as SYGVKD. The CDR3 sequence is CAISDRVYQETQYF. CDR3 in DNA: TGTGCCATCAGTGACAGGGTGTACCAAGAGACCCAGTACTTC.

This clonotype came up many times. In nucleotides, the CDR3 is TGTGCCAGCTCACCCGACCTGAACACCGGGGAGCTGTTTTTT. It yields the protein CASSPDLNTGELFF. The rearrangement links TRBV18 to TRBJ2-2; D unclear. In germline, CDR1 is KGHSH, CDR2 LQKENI. This CDR3 comprises 14 residues. Deletions cut 3 bases from V and 1 base from J, with 6 bases between.

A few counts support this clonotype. The CDR3 DNA sequence: TGTGCCAGCAGTTATGGTGGCAGGGGTCCCCCCTGGGAGCTGTTTTTT. Its translation: CASSYGGRGPPWELFF. The V and J genes are TRBV6-2 or TRBV6-3 and TRBJ2-2; possibly TRBD1 for D (6 bases). This CDR3 has 16 residues. Looked up from germline, CDR1 is MNHEY and CDR2 is SVGEGT. Trimming left V 3 bases short and J 9 bases short, with 20 bases between.

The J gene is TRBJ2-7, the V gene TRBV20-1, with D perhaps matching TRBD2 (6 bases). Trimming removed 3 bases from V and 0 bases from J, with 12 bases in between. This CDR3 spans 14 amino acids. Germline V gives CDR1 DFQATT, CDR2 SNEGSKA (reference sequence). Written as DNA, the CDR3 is TGCAGTGCTAGGGTCGGGGGTCTCTCCTACGAGCAGTACTTC. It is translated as CSARVGGLSYEQYF.

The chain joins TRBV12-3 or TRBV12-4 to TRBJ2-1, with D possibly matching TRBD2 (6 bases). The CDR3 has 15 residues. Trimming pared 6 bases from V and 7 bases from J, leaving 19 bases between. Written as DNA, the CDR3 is TGTGCCAGCAGCCTTGGTGGGGGGACGAGGAATGAGCAGTTCTTC. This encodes CASSLGGGTRNEQFF.

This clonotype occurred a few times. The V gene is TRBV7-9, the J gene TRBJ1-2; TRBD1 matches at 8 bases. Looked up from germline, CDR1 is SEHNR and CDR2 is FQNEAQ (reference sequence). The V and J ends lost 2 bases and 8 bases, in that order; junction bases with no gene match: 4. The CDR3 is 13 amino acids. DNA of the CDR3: TGTGCCAGCAGCTTACAGGGGGCGCGAGGCTACACCTTC. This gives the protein CASSLQGARGYTF.

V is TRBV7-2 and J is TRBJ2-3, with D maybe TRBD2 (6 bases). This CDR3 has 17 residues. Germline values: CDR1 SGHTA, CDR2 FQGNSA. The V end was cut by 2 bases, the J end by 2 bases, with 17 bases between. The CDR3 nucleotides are TGTGCCAGCAGCTTACGATCAGGACGGGGGTACACAGATACGCAGTATTTT. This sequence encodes CASSLRSGRGYTDTQYF.

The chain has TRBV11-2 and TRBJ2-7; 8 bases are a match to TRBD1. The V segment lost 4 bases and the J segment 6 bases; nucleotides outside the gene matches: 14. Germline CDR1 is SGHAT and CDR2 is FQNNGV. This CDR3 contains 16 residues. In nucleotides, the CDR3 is TGTGCCAGCAGCTCATTGTACAGGGGGGTAATTCTCGAGCAGTACTTC. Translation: CASSSLYRGVILEQYF. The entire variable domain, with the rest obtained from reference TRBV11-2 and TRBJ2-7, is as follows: EAGVAQSPRYKIIEKRQSVAFWCNPISGHATLYWYQQILGQGPKLLIQFQNNGVVDDSQLPKDRFSAERLKGVDSTLKIQPAKLEDSAVYLCASSSLYRGVILEQYFGPGTRLTVT.

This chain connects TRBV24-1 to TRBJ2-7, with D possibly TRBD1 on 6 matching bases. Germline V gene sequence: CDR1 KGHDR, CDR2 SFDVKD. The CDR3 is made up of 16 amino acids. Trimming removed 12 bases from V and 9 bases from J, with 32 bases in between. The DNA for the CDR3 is TGTGCCGCACCGGTCGGCAAAACCGGGACACCAGCGCGGCAGTACTTC. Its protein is CAAPVGKTGTPARQYF.